These 6 T cell receptor beta chains originate from one sample sequenced in a study of identical twins. TCRdb re-called the 5' RACE reads through MiXCR, storing one row per CDR3 protein. Seen here are 500,000 to 550,000 distinct CDR3 sequences, around 20% observed once, and the top ten hold 0.91%. These data are also associated with another study on T cells expressing NK-cell markers.

The material sequenced was CD4+ T cells sorted from blood. Receptor source: a woman aged 18-29 years in good health.

This chain connects TRBV5-6 to TRBJ2-1, with 9 bases fitting TRBD2. V shed 2 bases and J 1 base; nucleotides not matched to a gene: 7. The CDR3 runs 17 residues. Looked up from germline, CDR1 is SGHDT and CDR2 is YYEEEE. CDR3 DNA: TGTGCCAGCAGCTTCCGAGGTAGCGGGAGTTCCTACAATGAGCAGTTCTTC. It yields the protein CASSFRGSGSSYNEQFF.

The chain recombines TRBV5-5 with TRBJ1-1; TRBD1 matches at 9 bases. The V gene end was trimmed by 3 bases and the J gene end by 4 bases; junction bases not matched to a gene: 13. The CDR3 consists of 17 residues. Germline-derived CDR1 and CDR2 are SGHKS and YYEKEE (reference sequence). For the CDR3, the DNA is TGTGCCAGCAGCTCAATGCTTGGGACAGGGCTGAGCACTGAAGCTTTCTTT. It specifies CASSSMLGTGLSTEAFF.

Concerning this clonotype itself: The junction differs from germline at one of its ends, possibly a read error. CDR3 amino acids: CSAKTFETRLF. In DNA form, the CDR3 reads TGCAGTGCTAAAACGTTCGAGACCCGACTCTTT. The rearrangement links TRBV20-1 to TRBJ1-1; D not certain. The germline V gene has CDR1 DFQATT and CDR2 SNEGSKA (reference sequence). The CDR3 has 11 amino acids.

The V and J genes are TRBV12-3 or TRBV12-4 and TRBJ2-7; the D gene is possibly TRBD2 (7 bases). The CDR3 sequence is 13 residues long. Trimming left V 7 bases short and J 3 bases short, with 13 bases between. CDR3 coding DNA: TGTGCCAGCAACCTAGGGGGGGGCTACGAGCAGTACTTC. Translating gives CASNLGGGYEQYF.

The gene calls are TRBV20-1 and TRBJ1-5; the D is unclear. The V gene lost 5 bases and the J gene lost 7 bases, with 15 bases spanning the gap. Germline V gene data show CDR1 as DFQATT and CDR2 as SNEGSKA (reference sequence). The CDR3 has 13 amino acids. This CDR3 is CSAARGNIQPQHF. The CDR3 DNA reads as TGCAGTGCTGCCCGGGGAAACATCCAGCCCCAGCATTTT.

This clonotype was seen a handful of times. The chain links TRBV5-1 to TRBJ1-1; D may be TRBD1 (6 bases). The CDR3 length is 15 residues. V lost 3 bases, J lost 3 bases, and 15 bases lay in between. In germline, CDR1 is SGHRS, CDR2 YFSETQ. CDR3 loop: CASSYTTGGDTEAFF. CDR3 DNA: TGCGCCAGCAGCTACACTACCGGGGGCGACACTGAAGCTTTCTTT.